This T cell receptor (beta chain) emerged from a study of beta chain features in type 1 diabetes. cDNA synthesis used the whole RNA isolate, giving expressed TCRB sequences. TCRdb's copy holds only in-frame clones and misses some; the assay was immunoSEQ multiplex PCR. The table includes about 280,000 clones, 15% detected once. Per donor, one heparinised blood draw averaged roughly 110 mL. Study-level points and caveats: A pattern of fewer insertions and more deletions at VDJ junctions was seen in type 1 diabetes patients. A PCR bias possibly favoring shorter templates would apply equally to patients and controls. Compared to healthy donors, patients appeared to have naive, central memory and Treg TCRB repertoires that were more alike. TCRB CDR3s from Type 1 diabetes patients were moderately but significantly shorter in all four CD4+ subsets.

This clone was observed a handful of times. The antigen remains unidentified. The TCR sequence derives from a man aged 18 to 30 with type 1 diabetes. Material: naive CD4+ T cells from blood.

This chain's CDR3 is CASSQDLWASGRRDEQFF. The CDR3 DNA reads as TGTGCCAGCAGCCAAGATTTATGGGCGAGCGGGAGGCGCGATGAGCAGTTCTTC. The rearrangement joins TRBV14 to TRBJ2-1; 9 nucleotides align to TRBD2. CDR1 SGHDN and CDR2 FVKESK come from the germline V gene. CDR3 length equals 18 residues. Unmatched junction bases numbered 14, after V lost 0 bases and J lost 8 bases.